This T cell receptor (beta chain) was captured in a study of blood T cell repertoires in COVID-19. Profiling relied on immunoSEQ multiplex PCR, and the TCRdb table lists in-frame clones only, not all of them. The sample includes some 88,000 clones, 90% to 95% of them seen just once. The CDR3 sequence is 13 residues long. Germline V gene lookup returns CDR1 KGHDR and CDR2 SFDVKD. V lost 5 bases and J 2 bases, leaving 6 bases between the germline ends. This receptor was identified in a human donor with active COVID-19. The donor label of this sample is uncertain. The chain uses TRBV24-1 and TRBJ2-1; D call uncertain. Sequences were obtained from peripheral blood. CDR3 DNA: TGTGCCACCAGTGGGGCGCCCTACAATGAGCAGTTCTTC. Translation gives CATSGAPYNEQFF.